This T cell receptor (beta chain) was documented in a study of beta chain features in type 1 diabetes. As for the study in general: Regarding age, gender and cell yields, patients proved similar to healthy donors. Study-level points and caveats: People with Type 1 diabetes carried modestly yet significantly shorter TCRB CDR3s in all four CD4+ subsets. Lower insertion and higher deletion counts appeared at VDJ junctions in type 1 diabetes patients.

What was sequenced were expressed TCRB transcripts, since all of the isolated RNA had been reverse transcribed. The repertoire was sequenced with immunoSEQ multiplex PCR; TCRdb's copy has only in-frame clones and lacks some. The sample lists around 310,000 clones, approximately 11% occurring once. On this clone: The antigen remains undetermined.

The sequenced material came from naive CD4+ T cells from blood. This sequence was found in a woman in her 30s in good health.

The CDR3: CASSLRQENTGELFF. The CDR3 bases are TGTGCCAGCAGCCTCAGACAGGAGAACACCGGGGAGCTGTTTTTT. V usage is TRBV9 and J usage is TRBJ2-2; TRBD1 might be the D (6 bases). V lost 4 bases and J 1 base, leaving 11 bases between the germline ends. Per the germline V gene, CDR1 is SGDLS and CDR2 is YYNGEE. This CDR3 contains 15 residues.